The 14 T cell receptor beta chains in this list originate from one sample, sequenced in a study of regulatory T cells in long-lasting Graves disease. The time point denotes: persistent/refractory GD, antithyroid drugs over 5 years with positive TRAb. TCR sequences were obtained from RNA taken from PBMCs. In building TCR beta libraries, iRepertoire HTBI primers were used together with Arm-PCR of CDR3 regions. TCRdb reprocessed the multiplex PCR reads via MiXCR and lists one record per CDR3 protein. This table holds 400,000 to 500,000 distinct CDR3 sequences, 21% found once. The sample here was peripheral blood mononuclear cells (PBMCs), taken when the disease was refractory, from a patient treated with antithyroid drugs. The receptors originated from a female donor with Graves disease.

The chain couples TRBV4-1 to TRBJ2-5; no clear D. Trimming removed 4 bases from V and 5 bases from J, with 17 bases in between. Germline V gene data show CDR1 as MGHRA and CDR2 as YSYEKL. The CDR3 sequence is 15 residues long. The CDR3 reads CASSPRAHGWETQYF. The DNA for the CDR3 is TGCGCCAGCAGCCCCCGGGCCCACGGCTGGGAGACCCAGTACTTC.

This clonotype was observed at least ten times. The CDR3, as DNA: TGTGCCAGCAGGTCTACTAGCGGACCGTCCTACGAGCAGTACTTC. Translating it yields CASRSTSGPSYEQYF. The chain links TRBV27 to TRBJ2-7; TRBD2 matches at 8 bases. V lost 6 bases and J lost 1; bases outside the gene matches: 8. The CDR3 has 15 residues. The V gene's germline CDR1 is MNHEY and CDR2 SMNVEV (reference sequence).

The table lists this clonotype with many counts. This sequence joins TRBV27 and TRBJ1-1; 8 bases are shared with TRBD1. Germline V CDR1 and CDR2: MNHEY, SMNVEV (reference sequence). V lost 7 bases, J lost 4 bases, and 11 bases stayed unmatched. The CDR3 spans 15 residues. CDR3 loop: CASKDRDLSLTEAFF. CDR3 bases: TGTGCCAGCAAGGACAGGGATCTGAGTCTCACTGAAGCTTTCTTT.

The V gene is TRBV6-5, the J gene TRBJ2-5, with D tentatively TRBD1 (5 bases). Germline V gene data show CDR1 as MNHEY and CDR2 as SVGAGI. The V end lost 2 bases, the J end lost 7 bases, and 11 bases lay between the germline ends. The CDR3 covers 13 residues. This CDR3 is CASSYLRVGTQYF. CDR3 sequence (DNA): TGTGCCAGCAGTTACCTCAGGGTGGGGACCCAGTACTTC.

This chain connects TRBV24-1 to TRBJ2-7; TRBD2 matches at 10 bases. Germline CDR1 KGHDR, CDR2 SFDVKD. V shed 2 bases, J shed 5 bases, and the junction held 5 bases outside the gene matches. The CDR3 runs 15 residues. CDR3 DNA: TGTGCCACCAGTGATTGGGCTAGCGGGAGCCACGAGCAGTACTTC. Protein: CATSDWASGSHEQYF.

This clonotype was seen repeatedly, ten times or more. The CDR3 is CASTSGARDGYTF. The CDR3 DNA reads TGTGCCAGCACCTCCGGAGCTAGGGATGGCTACACCTTC. The chain employs TRBV6-1 and TRBJ1-2; D is unresolved. V was trimmed by 7 bases and J by 6 bases, leaving 15 bases between them. There are 13 residues in the CDR3. In germline, CDR1 is MNHNS, CDR2 SASEGT.

This clonotype has only a few counts. The chain combines TRBV14 with TRBJ2-7; unclear D gene. CDR1 SGHDN and CDR2 FVKESK come from the germline V gene. V lost 1 base, J lost 3 bases, and 4 bases lay in between. The CDR3 is made up of 12 amino acids. The CDR3 reads CASSQADYEQYF. CDR3 in DNA: TGTGCCAGCAGCCAAGCAGACTACGAGCAGTACTTC.

CDR3 residues: CASIRSGLAGGNEQFF. CDR3 bases: TGTGCCAGCATCCGAAGCGGTCTAGCGGGAGGGAATGAGCAGTTCTTC. This rearrangement joins TRBV2 to TRBJ2-1; 12 nucleotides match TRBD2. The CDR3 length is 16 residues. Trimming took 7 bases from V and 7 from J; bases not matched to a gene: 11. Germline CDR1 reads SNHLY; CDR2 reads FYNNEI.

This clonotype was counted many times. The chain combines TRBV11-3 with TRBJ2-7; D remains unclear. The CDR3 covers 14 residues. The ends were cut back, 5 bases at V and 0 bases at J, with 11 bases in the middle. In germline, CDR1 is SGHNT, CDR2 YENEEA. CDR3 region: CASSKSPGSYEQYF. For the CDR3, the DNA is TGTGCCAGCAGCAAAAGTCCTGGCTCCTACGAGCAGTACTTC.

The rearrangement joins TRBV9 to TRBJ1-6; D unclear. Looked up from germline, CDR1 is SGDLS and CDR2 is YYNGEE. This CDR3 contains 14 residues. Trimming shortened V by 0 bases and J by 6 bases, and 7 bases separated the two germline ends. The CDR3 sequence is CASSVEGLNSPLHF. Written as DNA, the CDR3 is TGTGCCAGCAGCGTAGAAGGCCTTAATTCACCCCTCCACTTT. The complete variable domain, with remaining parts taken from reference TRBV9 and TRBJ1-6, reads DSGVTQTPKHLITATGQRVTLRCSPRSGDLSVYWYQQSLDQGLQFLIQYYNGEERAKGNILERFSAQQFPDLHSELNLSSLELGDSALYFCASSVEGLNSPLHFGNGTRLTVT.

The V and J genes are TRBV5-1 and TRBJ2-3, with D possibly called TRBD1 or TRBD2 (5 bases each). CDR3 length: 15 residues. Germline CDR1 reads SGHRS; CDR2 reads YFSETQ. Between the trimmed V and J ends, which lost 4 bases and 3 bases, there was a span of 15 bases. The chain's CDR3 is CASSRDGVWTDTQYF. Here the CDR3 DNA reads TGCGCCAGCAGCCGGGACGGGGTGTGGACAGATACGCAGTATTTT.

This chain connects TRBV2 to TRBJ1-5; D is perhaps TRBD1 (5 bases). The CDR3 totals 15 residues. From germline, CDR1 is SNHLY and CDR2 FYNNEI. Trimming left V 2 bases short and J 6 bases short, with 14 bases between. The CDR3, as DNA: TGTGCCAGCAGTGAATCGATCTGGGGGGGTCAGCCCCAGCATTTT. Translating gives CASSESIWGGQPQHF.

This clonotype was picked up many times. J is TRBJ2-2 and V is TRBV24-1; weak D call: TRBD2 (6 bases). Germline CDR1 KGHDR, CDR2 SFDVKD. Deletions cut 3 bases from V and 6 bases from J, with 13 bases between. The CDR3 is made up of 15 amino acids. The CDR3 DNA sequence: TGTGCCACCAGTGATACGGGAGTGGTTCCCGGGGAGCTGTTTTTT. Amino acids: CATSDTGVVPGELFF.

The chain employs TRBV29-1 and TRBJ2-1; D is unresolved. CDR1 and CDR2 (germline): SQVTM, ANQGSEA. Trimming pared 8 bases from V and 6 bases from J, leaving 14 bases between. This CDR3 has 12 amino acids. The chain's CDR3 is CSLPGVSNEQFF. The CDR3 DNA sequence: TGCAGCCTGCCCGGAGTAAGCAATGAGCAGTTCTTC.